This entry describes one TCR beta chain. This clone was seen once. Its antigen remains undetermined. No per-base quality is available; no much larger clone lies one base away. The collaborating institutions used their own protocols to collect whole blood in K2EDTA tubes. For TCRbeta analysis, collaborator samples were shipped as frozen whole blood, as isolated PBMCs, or as DNA extracted from either sample type. TCRbeta CDR3 regions were amplified from genomic DNA by means of the immunoSEQ Assay, a bias-controlled multiplex PCR. For the original study's pipeline: Within the assay, amplification of reference gene primers was used to estimate how many nucleated cells each sample contained. Sequence reads were collapsed and filtered to measure the absolute abundance of every unique TCRbeta CDR3 rearrangement. Productive Simpson clonality was computed per sample as the square root of Simpson's diversity index over productive rearrangements. What TCRdb holds here is the immuneACCESS table cut down to in-frame rearrangements. Part of the clones is not present; checked against another copy, under half of the missing clones reflect an unresolved V gene, and the others are unexplained. V, J and clone size reflect that table, while D and trimming were determined from the DNA. Here the sample has about 240,000 clones; approximately 80% occur a single time. The top ten clonotypes cover around 5% of the sample.

The data were obtained in a study of blood T cell repertoires in COVID-19 (dated by TCRdb to about 2020). Regarding the study in general: Samples covering the acute and convalescent phases of COVID-19 were provided by collaborators in the United States, Italy and Spain. Deeply sampled blood TCRbeta repertoires from subjects exposed to, actively infected with, or recovered from COVID-19 were included in the dataset. The repertoires were made available in a free public database intended to serve as a resource for research on the immune response to SARS-CoV-2. Where available, HLA class I and class II types were obtained from metadata supplied by the sample provider rather than from assay-based typing. The prospective study material was composed of cDNA or gDNA derived from T cells, B-cell-depleted T cells, or PBMCs. Sample metadata almost always included a de-identified subject ID, COVID-19 status, age in years and sex. The samples were drawn from two sources: the first 160 participants of the ongoing ImmuneRACE study, and fewer than 1,500 subjects contributed by 6 global collaborators.

The CDR3, from cysteine to phenylalanine, totals 16 residues. Of the read, only the CDR3 DNA is kept; its 48 bases are in frame from base 1. CDR1 is given as SGHRS and CDR2 as YFSETQ, both from the germline V gene. The junction shows trimming of 4 bases on V and 4 bases on J, and the gene matches do not reach 12 bases of it. Results and caveats for the whole study, not just this receptor: The quantity of clinical and demographic metadata differed by source and by participant and was supplied without curation.

Sequencing was done on a sample of peripheral blood. This TCR derives from a woman aged 70 to 79 with acute or convalescent COVID-19. The rearranged chain carries TRBV5-1 and TRBJ1-1; the junction holds 8 bases that match TRBD1. The DNA sequence reads TGCGCCAGCAGCGCAGCTTCAGGGGGCGTCGGCACTGAAGCTTTCTTT. Translated, it gives CASSAASGGVGTEAFF.